A single sample gave rise to the 26 T cell receptor beta chains below, sequenced in a study of T cell repertoires in cytomegalovirus infection (dated by TCRdb to the late 2010s). This sample's treatment or condition label indicates: in vitro stimulation with specific CMV peptide epitopes to enrich CMV-specific T cells. The instrument was an Illumina HiSeq 1500. TCRdb handled the public reads itself, with Q25 trimming in fastp and clone calling in MiXCR, and kept productive beta chains. Records with the same CDR3 protein are collapsed into one entry carrying the most frequent genes and DNA. For this sample there are approximately 280,000 distinct CDR3 sequences; 22% appear just once. Roughly 19% of the sample is taken by the ten largest. Antigens of these TCRs are unknown. This specimen consisted of cultured PBMCs, obtained from culture after CMV antigen stimulation. These receptors came from a human donor in good health (CMV status not recorded). Some clones in this sample may be carry-over from other donors' samples.

This clonotype was found many times. This sequence joins TRBV11-2 and TRBJ2-3; 13 nucleotides align to TRBD2. There are 17 residues in the CDR3. J gave up 0 bases and V 4 bases, and 4 bases lay outside the gene matches. Germline V gene lookup returns CDR1 SGHAT and CDR2 FQNNGV. Written as DNA, the CDR3 is TGTGCCAGCAGCTCGAAGGGACTAGCGGGGAGCACAGATACGCAGTATTTT. Translated, it gives CASSSKGLAGSTDTQYF.

This CDR3 reads CASRGTSGTYNEQFF. CDR3 DNA: TGCGCCAGCAGGGGGACTAGCGGCACCTACAATGAGCAGTTCTTC. The chain couples TRBV5-1 to TRBJ2-1; 11 bases fit TRBD2. Germline V lookup: CDR1 SGHRS, CDR2 YFSETQ. CDR3 length equals 15 residues. The ends lost 5 bases at V and 2 bases at J; junction bases unmatched: 3.

This clonotype was counted only a few times. The genes are TRBV15 and TRBJ1-5; D may be TRBD1 (6 bases). The CDR3 spans 15 residues. The germline gives CDR1 LNHNV, CDR2 YYDKDF (reference sequence). The ends were cut back, 0 bases at V and 5 bases at J, with 11 bases in the middle. Here the CDR3 DNA reads TGTGCCACCAGCAGAGATAGGGGGGAACATCAGCCCCAGCATTTT. It translates to CATSRDRGEHQPQHF.

In its sample, this clonotype was seen a few times. The chain couples TRBV6-5 to TRBJ1-1; 10 bases are a match to TRBD1. The V and J ends lost 2 bases and 5 bases, in that order; junction bases with no gene match: 11. CDR1 MNHEY and CDR2 SVGAGI come from the germline V gene. This CDR3 is 17 amino acids long. The CDR3 spells CASSYQRLLGQGTEAFF. The DNA of the CDR3 is TGTGCCAGCAGTTACCAACGCCTATTGGGACAGGGGACTGAAGCTTTCTTT.

This clonotype was seen more than once but under ten times. The chain recombines TRBV18 with TRBJ1-5, with D perhaps TRBD1 (6 bases). This CDR3 has 15 amino acids. V lost 3 bases, J lost 3 bases, and 12 bases lay in between. Germline V gene lookup returns CDR1 KGHSH and CDR2 LQKENI. CDR3 residues: CASSPLRGINQPQHF. For the CDR3, the DNA is TGTGCCAGCTCACCGCTCAGGGGTATCAATCAGCCCCAGCATTTT.

This clonotype was observed at least ten times. V and J are TRBV7-2 and TRBJ1-5; unclear D gene. The germline V and J ends were trimmed by 1 base and 4 bases, with 5 bases remaining between them. This CDR3 has 13 residues. The germline V gene encodes CDR1 SGHTA and CDR2 FQGNSA. CDR3 residues: CASSLVANQPQHF. CDR3 DNA: TGTGCCAGCAGCTTAGTCGCGAATCAGCCCCAGCATTTT.

This clonotype came up a few times. The CDR3: CASIRNTEAFF. CDR3 in DNA: TGTGCCAGCATCAGGAACACTGAAGCTTTCTTT. The chain is built from TRBV7-2 and TRBJ1-1; the D is unclear. V dropped 7 bases and J dropped 1 base, with 4 bases sitting between them. Germline CDR1 reads SGHTA; CDR2 reads FQGNSA. The CDR3 runs to 11 residues.

This clonotype showed up just a few times. The gene calls are TRBV11-2 and TRBJ2-3, with 7 bases identical to TRBD1. Germline lookup yields CDR1 SGHAT and CDR2 FQNNGV. The CDR3 covers 16 residues. The ends lost 7 bases at V and 0 bases at J; junction bases unmatched: 10. The chain's CDR3 is CASTQLRDSSTDTQYF. CDR3 sequence (DNA): TGTGCCAGCACCCAATTAAGGGACAGCAGCACAGATACGCAGTATTTT.

This clonotype was found a few times. The V gene is TRBV11-3, the J gene TRBJ2-2; D could derive from TRBD1 or TRBD2 (5 bases each). There are 16 residues in the CDR3. CDR1 is SGHNT, CDR2 YENEEA, per germline. Between the trimmed V and J ends, which lost 2 bases and 7 bases, there was a span of 17 bases. CDR3 DNA: TGTGCCAGCAGCTTATCGACAGTCGCTGAGGGCGGGGAGCTGTTTTTT. Translated: CASSLSTVAEGGELFF.

This clonotype appeared a few times. V is TRBV6-4 and J is TRBJ2-3, with D uncertain. Germline V gives CDR1 MRHNA, CDR2 SNTAGT. V was pared by 4 bases and J by 2 bases, with 16 bases between. CDR3 length equals 16 residues. This chain's CDR3 is CASSGGTDLVTDTQYF. Written as DNA, the CDR3 is TGTGCCAGCAGTGGGGGAACTGACCTTGTCACAGATACGCAGTATTTT.

This clonotype was seen more than once but under ten times. The V gene is TRBV19, the J gene TRBJ2-1; tentative D call: TRBD2 (5 bases). Trimming took 7 bases from V and 4 from J, leaving 17 bases between them. CDR3 length: 15 amino acids. The germline gives CDR1 LNHDA, CDR2 SQIVND (reference sequence). In DNA form, the CDR3 reads TGTGCCAGTACTCAAACTAGAGCACGATACAATGAGCAGTTCTTC. This translates into CASTQTRARYNEQFF. The variable domain in full, with the rest retrieved from reference TRBV19 and TRBJ2-1, is DGGITQSPKYLFRKEGQNVTLSCEQNLNHDAMYWYRQDPGQGLRLIYYSQIVNDFQKGDIAEGYSVSREKKESFPLTVTSAQKNPTAFYLCASTQTRARYNEQFFGPGTRLTVL.

This clonotype was seen more than once but under ten times. The genes are TRBV6-6 and TRBJ2-1; perhaps TRBD1 as D (6 bases). V lost 6 bases to trimming and J lost 6 bases, with 12 bases between them. The V gene's germline CDR1 is MNHNY and CDR2 SVGAGI (reference sequence). The CDR3 covers 13 residues. The CDR3 sequence is CASSQQGPNEQFF. The CDR3 DNA sequence: TGTGCCAGCAGCCAACAGGGTCCCAATGAGCAGTTCTTC.

This chain uses TRBV7-6 with TRBJ1-6; possible D gene TRBD1, 6 bases. Germline-derived CDR1 and CDR2 are SGHVS and FNYEAQ. Deletions cut 6 bases from V and 11 bases from J, with 14 bases between. This CDR3 has 13 amino acids. CDR3 in amino acids: CASSLKGVPPLHF. The DNA of the CDR3 is TGTGCCAGCAGTCTGAAGGGGGTACCACCCCTCCACTTT.

This clonotype was recorded a few times. The chain joins TRBV5-8 to TRBJ1-5; 10 nucleotides line up with TRBD1. The CDR3 covers 16 residues. Germline trimming cut 5 bases from V and 3 bases from J; bases unmatched to any gene: 8. Germline V gives CDR1 SGHTS, CDR2 YDEGEE. In DNA form, the CDR3 reads TGTGCCAGCAGTCCCGGGACAGGGGTGGACAATCAGCCCCAGCATTTT. Protein sequence: CASSPGTGVDNQPQHF.

In its sample, this clonotype was seen many times. This chain uses TRBV20-1 with TRBJ1-2; D is uncertain. V lost 0 bases and J lost 2, with 4 bases in between. The germline gives CDR1 DFQATT, CDR2 SNEGSKA (reference sequence). The CDR3 loop spans 12 amino acids. The CDR3 reads CSARDSNYGYTF. The CDR3 region has the DNA TGCAGTGCTAGAGACAGCAACTATGGCTACACCTTC.

The sample holds many counts of this clonotype. V and J are TRBV7-2 and TRBJ1-1; D is unresolved. This CDR3 has 16 amino acids. CDR1 and CDR2 from the germline V gene are SGHTA and FQGNSA. V dropped 5 bases and J dropped 6 bases, with 22 bases sitting between them. The chain's CDR3 is CASSPQTLVPAAEAFF. The DNA of the CDR3 is TGTGCCAGCAGCCCTCAGACCTTAGTTCCAGCCGCTGAAGCTTTCTTT.

The chain joins TRBV5-1 to TRBJ2-1, with D possibly matching TRBD2 (6 bases). V was pared by 2 bases and J by 6 bases, with 18 bases between. This CDR3 comprises 16 residues. Germline V gene data show CDR1 as SGHRS and CDR2 as YFSETQ. This CDR3 is CASSLTGGVIPNEQFF. The CDR3 bases are TGCGCCAGCAGCTTAACCGGCGGGGTCATACCCAATGAGCAGTTCTTC.

This clonotype was counted a few times. The chain carries TRBV30 and TRBJ2-5; a possible D gene is TRBD1 (6 bases). Looked up from germline, CDR1 is GTSNPN and CDR2 is SVGIG (reference sequence). The CDR3 is 15 residues long. V lost 2 bases, J lost 9 bases, and 22 bases lay in between. CDR3 DNA sequence: TGTGCCTGGAGTTTCGTGGGGGCCGGGGAAGTGCCCCAGTACTTC. Residues: CAWSFVGAGEVPQYF. The whole variable domain, remainder taken from reference TRBV30 and TRBJ2-5, is SQTIHQWPATLVQPVGSPLSLECTVEGTSNPNLYWYRQAAGRGLQLLFYSVGIGQISSEVPQNLSASRPQDRQFILSSKKLLLSDSGFYLCAWSFVGAGEVPQYFGPGTRLLVL.

This chain links TRBV6-5 with TRBJ1-5, with 8 bases aligning to TRBD1. V was clipped by 7 bases and J by 7 bases; unmatched bases: 6. The V gene's germline CDR1 is MNHEY and CDR2 SVGAGI. The length of the CDR3 is 13 residues. This CDR3 is CASMRAGGQPQHF. The CDR3 DNA is TGTGCCAGCATGAGGGCAGGGGGCCAGCCCCAGCATTTT.

Remarks on this clonotype: A much larger clone sits a single nucleotide away, making a read error possible. CDR3 DNA: TGTGCCAGCCGCTTAGTTGGGATGAGTGATACGCAGTATTTT. This gives the protein CASRLVGMSDTQYF. The chain carries TRBV7-2 and TRBJ2-3; D gene ambiguous. The germline V gene encodes CDR1 SGHTA and CDR2 FQGNSA. There are 14 residues in the CDR3.

The genes are TRBV10-3 and TRBJ2-3; the match to TRBD1 covers 11 bases. CDR1 is ENHRY, CDR2 SYGVKD, per germline. The V gene end was trimmed by 2 bases and the J gene end by 3 bases; junction bases not matched to a gene: 1. The CDR3 length is 15 residues. In DNA, the CDR3 is TGTGCCATCAGTGAGGGACAGGGGGCGACAGATACGCAGTATTTT. It specifies CAISEGQGATDTQYF.

This clonotype was recorded a few times. The genes are TRBV29-1 and TRBJ2-3, with 11 positions matching TRBD2. The CDR3 totals 15 residues. Germline assignment: CDR1 SQVTM and CDR2 ANQGSEA. With V trimmed by 4 bases and J by 2 bases, 5 bases remained unmatched. CDR3 sequence: CSVGGTSGITDTQYF. The DNA for the CDR3 is TGCAGCGTTGGGGGGACTAGCGGTATCACAGATACGCAGTATTTT.

This clonotype was found a few times. The J gene is TRBJ1-2, the V gene TRBV6-1; D is unresolved. Looked up from germline, CDR1 is MNHNS and CDR2 is SASEGT. The V end was cut by 8 bases, the J end by 4 bases, with 14 bases between. The CDR3 loop spans 13 amino acids. The CDR3 bases are TGTGCCAGCCTTCAAGGCACTAGCTATGGCTACACCTTC. This sequence encodes CASLQGTSYGYTF.

The chain combines TRBV11-2 with TRBJ2-7; no definite D call. Germline V gene sequence: CDR1 SGHAT, CDR2 FQNNGV. This CDR3 is 15 amino acids long. Trimming left V 3 bases short and J 3 bases short, with 15 bases between. CDR3 DNA: TGTGCCAGCAGCTTTTCGGGTAGCTTGGGCTACGAGCAGTACTTC. Its protein product is CASSFSGSLGYEQYF.

This clonotype was seen at least ten times. This chain joins TRBV12-3 or TRBV12-4 and TRBJ2-6; D is undetermined. The CDR3 has 17 residues. The V gene lost 2 bases and the J gene lost 3 bases, with 14 bases spanning the gap. The CDR3 loop reads CASSLIAGVFGANVLTF. The DNA for the CDR3 is TGTGCCAGCAGTTTAATAGCAGGAGTGTTTGGGGCCAACGTCCTGACTTTC.

This clonotype has ten or more counts. The V and J genes are TRBV4-2 and TRBJ1-2; unclear D gene. Looked up from germline, CDR1 is LGHNA and CDR2 is YNFKEQ. Trimming removed 0 bases at V and 3 bases at J, with 2 bases between. The CDR3 has 12 amino acids. CDR3 residues: CASSQDYYGYTF. Written as DNA, the CDR3 is TGTGCCAGCAGCCAAGATTACTATGGCTACACCTTC.